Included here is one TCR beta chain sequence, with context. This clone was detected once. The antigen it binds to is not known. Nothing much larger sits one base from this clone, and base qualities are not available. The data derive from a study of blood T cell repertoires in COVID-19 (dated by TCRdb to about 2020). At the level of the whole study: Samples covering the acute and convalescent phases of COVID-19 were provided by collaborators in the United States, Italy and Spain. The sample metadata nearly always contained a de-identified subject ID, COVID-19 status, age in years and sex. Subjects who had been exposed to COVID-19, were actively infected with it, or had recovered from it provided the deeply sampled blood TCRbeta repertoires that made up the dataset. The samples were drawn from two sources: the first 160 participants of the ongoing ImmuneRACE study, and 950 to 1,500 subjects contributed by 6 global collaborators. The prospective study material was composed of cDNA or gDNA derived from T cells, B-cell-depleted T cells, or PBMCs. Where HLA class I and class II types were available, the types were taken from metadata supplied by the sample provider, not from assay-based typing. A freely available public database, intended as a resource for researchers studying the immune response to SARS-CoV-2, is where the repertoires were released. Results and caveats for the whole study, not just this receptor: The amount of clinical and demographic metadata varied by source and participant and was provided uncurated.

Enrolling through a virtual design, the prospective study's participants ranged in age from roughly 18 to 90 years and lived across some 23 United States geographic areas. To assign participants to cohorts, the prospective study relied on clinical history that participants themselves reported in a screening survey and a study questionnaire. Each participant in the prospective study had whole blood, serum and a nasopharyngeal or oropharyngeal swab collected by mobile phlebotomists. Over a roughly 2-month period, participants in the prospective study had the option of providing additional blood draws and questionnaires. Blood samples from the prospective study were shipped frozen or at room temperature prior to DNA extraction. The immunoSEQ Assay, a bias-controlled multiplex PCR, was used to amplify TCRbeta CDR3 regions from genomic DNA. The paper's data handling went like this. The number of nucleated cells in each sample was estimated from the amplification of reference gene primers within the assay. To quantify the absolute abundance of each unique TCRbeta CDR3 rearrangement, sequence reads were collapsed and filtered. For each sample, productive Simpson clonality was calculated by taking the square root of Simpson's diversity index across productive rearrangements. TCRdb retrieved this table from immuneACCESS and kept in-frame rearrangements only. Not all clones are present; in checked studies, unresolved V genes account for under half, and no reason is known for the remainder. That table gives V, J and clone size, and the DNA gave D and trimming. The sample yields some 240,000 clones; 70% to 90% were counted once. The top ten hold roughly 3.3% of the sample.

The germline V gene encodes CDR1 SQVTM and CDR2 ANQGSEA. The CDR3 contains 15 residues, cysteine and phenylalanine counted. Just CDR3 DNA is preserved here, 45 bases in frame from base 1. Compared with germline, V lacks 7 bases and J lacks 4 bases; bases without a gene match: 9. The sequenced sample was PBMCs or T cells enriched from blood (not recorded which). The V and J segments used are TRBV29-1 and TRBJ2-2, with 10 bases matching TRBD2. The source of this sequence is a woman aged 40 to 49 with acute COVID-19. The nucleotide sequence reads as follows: TGCAGCGCAACAACGGGACTAGCGATCACCGGGGAGCTGTTTTTT. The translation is CSATTGLAITGELFF.